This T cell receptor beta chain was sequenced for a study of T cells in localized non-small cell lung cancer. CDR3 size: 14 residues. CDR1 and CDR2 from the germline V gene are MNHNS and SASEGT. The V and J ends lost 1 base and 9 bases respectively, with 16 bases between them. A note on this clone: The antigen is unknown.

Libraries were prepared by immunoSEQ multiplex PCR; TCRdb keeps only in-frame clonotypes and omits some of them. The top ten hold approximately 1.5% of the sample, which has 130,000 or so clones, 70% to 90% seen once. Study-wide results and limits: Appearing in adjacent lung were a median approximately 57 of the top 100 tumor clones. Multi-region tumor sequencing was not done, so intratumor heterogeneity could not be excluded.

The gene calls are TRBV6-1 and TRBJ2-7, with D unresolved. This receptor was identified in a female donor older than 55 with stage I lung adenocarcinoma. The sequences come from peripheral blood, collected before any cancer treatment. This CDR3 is CASSEELGWPGQYF. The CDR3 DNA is TGTGCCAGCAGTGAAGAGTTGGGTTGGCCAGGGCAGTACTTC.